These 12 T cell receptor beta chains originate from one sample sequenced in a study of blood T cell repertoires in COVID-19 (dated by TCRdb to 2020 to 2022). Library construction relied on the immunoSEQ multiplex PCR assay. TCRdb retrieved this table from immuneACCESS and kept in-frame rearrangements only. Not all clones are present; in checked studies, unresolved V genes account for under half, and no reason is known for the remainder. The sample yields around 140,000 clones; approximately 86% were counted once. The ten largest clones add up to about 8% of the sample. Sequencing was carried out using peripheral blood. Source of these receptors: a woman in her sixties or seventies with acute or convalescent COVID-19.

The chain combines TRBV7-9 with TRBJ2-3; TRBD2 agrees at 8 bases. This CDR3 has 19 residues. The J segment lost 10 bases and the V segment lost 5 bases, leaving 26 bases of the junction unmatched. The germline gives CDR1 SEHNR, CDR2 FQNEAQ (reference sequence). CDR3 protein: CASSHPGPGTSIGGRSQYF. CDR3 bases: TGTGCCAGCAGCCATCCGGGCCCCGGGACTAGTATTGGGGGAAGGTCGCAGTATTTT. The full variable domain, rest sourced from reference TRBV7-9 and TRBJ2-3, is DTGVSQNPRHKITKRGQNVTFRCDPISEHNRLYWYRQTLGQGPEFLTYFQNEAQLEKSRLLSDRFSAERPKGSFSTLEIQRTEQGDSAMYLCASSHPGPGTSIGGRSQYFGPGTRLTVL.

The chain joins TRBV5-1 to TRBJ1-5; D possibly corresponds to TRBD1 (5 bases). This CDR3 has 14 residues. Germline lookup yields CDR1 SGHRS and CDR2 YFSETQ. The germline V and J ends were trimmed by 4 bases and 3 bases, with 11 bases remaining between them. The CDR3 DNA reads as TGCGCCAGCAGCCCAGACAGCTTCAATCAGCCCCAGCATTTT. It translates to CASSPDSFNQPQHF.

The rearrangement uses TRBV15 and TRBJ1-5, with a tentative D call TRBD1 (5 bases). The germline CDR1 and CDR2 sequences are LNHNV and YYDKDF (reference sequence). V was shortened by 3 bases and J by 4 bases, with 13 bases between the two germline ends. This CDR3 region has 15 residues. The DNA of the CDR3 is TGTGCCACCAGCAGGGGGGGGGTAGGGAATCAGCCCCAGCATTTT. Protein: CATSRGGVGNQPQHF.

This chain connects TRBV11-2 to TRBJ2-3; D is unclear. Deletions cut 5 bases from V and 5 bases from J, with 11 bases between. CDR3 size: 13 residues. Germline CDR1 SGHAT, CDR2 FQNNGV. As DNA, the CDR3 is TGTGCCAGCAGCCCGCAGAATCAAGATACGCAGTATTTT. Amino acid sequence: CASSPQNQDTQYF.

The gene calls are TRBV6-1 and TRBJ1-5; 10 nucleotides agree with TRBD1. The CDR3 is 18 amino acids. V lost 0 bases to trimming and J lost 0 bases; unmatched junction nucleotides: 5. Germline CDR1 and CDR2: MNHNS and SASEGT. CDR3 amino acids: CASSEAGWTGGSNQPQHF. The CDR3 coding sequence is TGTGCCAGCAGTGAAGCGGGGTGGACAGGGGGTAGCAATCAGCCCCAGCATTTT.

The chain has TRBV5-6 and TRBJ1-1; 10 positions match TRBD1. The germline V gene has CDR1 SGHDT and CDR2 YYEEEE. The J segment lost 10 bases and the V segment lost 2 bases, leaving 11 bases of the junction unmatched. CDR3 size: 15 residues. Written as DNA, the CDR3 is TGTGCCAGCAGCTTATCCGGGACAGGGGTTAGGTTAGCTTTCTTT. Amino acid sequence: CASSLSGTGVRLAFF.

The J gene is TRBJ1-6, the V gene TRBV4-3; tentatively, D is TRBD1 (6 bases). This CDR3 has 15 residues. CDR1 LGHNA and CDR2 YSLEER come from the germline V gene. V lost 2 bases and J lost 6, with 11 bases in between. CDR3 sequence: CASSQSSGANSPLHF. Written as DNA, the CDR3 is TGCGCCAGCAGCCAATCCTCAGGGGCTAATTCACCCCTCCACTTT.

This chain connects TRBV5-1 to TRBJ1-5; perhaps TRBD1 as D (6 bases). The CDR3 spans 17 residues. Germline CDR1 reads SGHRS; CDR2 reads YFSETQ. V lost 6 bases, J lost 5 bases, and 24 bases lay in between. The CDR3 region is CASTIWTESLGYQPQHF. The CDR3 DNA reads TGCGCCAGCACAATTTGGACAGAGTCTCTGGGGTATCAGCCCCAGCATTTT.

This chain joins TRBV11-2 and TRBJ1-3, with a possible D match to TRBD1 (5 bases). The CDR3 sequence is 13 residues long. Germline CDR1 and CDR2: SGHAT and FQNNGV. The V and J ends lost 5 bases and 8 bases respectively, with 13 bases between them. CDR3 coding DNA: TGTGCCAGCAGCCCCGCCCGGGGGTACACCATATATTTT. Translation gives CASSPARGYTIYF.

The J gene is TRBJ2-5, the V gene TRBV7-9; 7 bases line up with TRBD2. The V gene's germline CDR1 is SEHNR and CDR2 FQNEAQ (reference sequence). With 10 bases clipped from V and 5 bases from J, the junction kept 7 bases outside the gene matches. The CDR3 runs to 12 residues. DNA of the CDR3: TGTGCCATCGGCGGGGGTAGGGAGACCCAGTACTTC. Translating it yields CAIGGGRETQYF.

The chain is built from TRBV19 and TRBJ1-1; 7 bases line up with TRBD1. V gave up 5 bases and J gave up 2 bases; unmatched junction bases: 14. The CDR3 is 17 amino acids. Germline V gives CDR1 LNHDA, CDR2 SQIVND (reference sequence). This CDR3 is CASSVNTWDSANTEAFF. In DNA, the CDR3 is TGTGCCAGTAGTGTCAATACTTGGGACAGCGCTAACACTGAAGCTTTCTTT. The full variable domain, its missing parts supplied by reference TRBV19 and TRBJ1-1, is DGGITQSPKYLFRKEGQNVTLSCEQNLNHDAMYWYRQDPGQGLRLIYYSQIVNDFQKGDIAEGYSVSREKKESFPLTVTSAQKNPTAFYLCASSVNTWDSANTEAFFGQGTRLTVV.

This clone is a singleton in its sample. The CDR3 sequence: CASSPRDTYNEKLFF. In DNA, the CDR3 is TGTGCCAGCAGTCCCCGGGACACTTATAATGAAAAACTGTTTTTT. The chain recombines TRBV28 with TRBJ1-4; possibly TRBD1 for D (6 bases). CDR3 size: 15 residues. Germline lookup yields CDR1 MDHEN and CDR2 SYDVKM. With 5 bases removed from V and 4 bases from J, the gap between germline ends came to 14 bases.